The source of this T cell receptor (beta chain) is a study of blood T cells in healthy people across ages. Germline assignment: CDR1 SGHKS and CDR2 YYEKEE (reference sequence). This CDR3 has 15 amino acids. Unmatched junction bases numbered 13, after V lost 10 bases and J lost 3 bases. It was with a sample-barcoded 5' primer and a J-beta primer mix that a second PCR of about 6 to 12 cycles was run. One entry per CDR3 protein results from TCRdb running MiXCR on the 5' RACE reads. Altogether roughly 800,000 distinct CDR3 sequences are present, 20% to 25% being singletons, with the ten largest covering approximately 4%. This clonotype came up many times. This sample was also put to use in a study of T cells of mothers and their children.

Sequencing used blood. This clonotype was obtained from a boy younger than 18 in good health. The chain combines TRBV5-5 with TRBJ2-1, with TRBD2 matching over 7 bases. DNA for the CDR3: TGTGCCTCCCAGCACCGGGGGGACCTCTACAATGAGCAGTTCTTC. It yields the protein CASQHRGDLYNEQFF.